The 24 T cell receptor beta chains below were found in one sample sequenced in a study of neurological immune-mediated disorders. Time point reported: longitudinal time-point 3. TCRdb fed the 5' RACE reads into MiXCR, producing one record per CDR3 protein. This table holds around 100,000 distinct CDR3 sequences, roughly a tenth found once. Sequenced material: PBMCs. The receptors come from a female donor with HTLV-1-associated myelopathy (HAM/TSP).

At least ten counts were recorded for this clonotype. This chain joins TRBV20-1 and TRBJ2-7; no reliable D call. This CDR3 contains 14 residues. Per the germline V gene, CDR1 is DFQATT and CDR2 is SNEGSKA (reference sequence). The CDR3 coding sequence is TGCAGGCCCCACAGCTTGGCCGACCCCTACGAGCAGTACTTC. Translating gives CRPHSLADPYEQYF.

This clonotype was recorded many times. The chain carries TRBV6-2 or TRBV6-3 and TRBJ2-7, with D possibly being TRBD2 (6 bases). CDR3 length: 15 residues. Germline V gene data show CDR1 as MNHEY and CDR2 as SVGEGT. V dropped 6 bases and J dropped 3 bases, with 18 bases sitting between them. CDR3 region: CASSLRPGLNYEQYF. The CDR3 DNA follows: TGTGCCAGCAGCCTAAGGCCGGGACTCAACTACGAGCAGTACTTC.

This clonotype was counted ten times or more. The chain joins TRBV14 to TRBJ1-4; D is uncertain. The CDR3 is 14 amino acids. Germline values: CDR1 SGHDN, CDR2 FVKESK. Trimming left V 1 base short and J 3 bases short, with 6 bases between. CDR3 region: CASSQVTANEKLFF. CDR3 nucleotides: TGTGCCAGCAGCCAAGTAACCGCTAATGAAAAACTGTTTTTT.

There are many counts of this clonotype. This chain joins TRBV11-1 and TRBJ1-2; no reliable D call. V was cut by 5 bases and J by 8 bases, with 9 bases left in between. The CDR3 has 11 residues. Germline V gene sequence: CDR1 SGHAT, CDR2 FQDESV (reference sequence). The CDR3 region has the DNA TGTGCCAGCAGCCTTTCATGGGGCTACACCTTC. Protein sequence: CASSLSWGYTF.

This clonotype was seen repeatedly, ten times or more. The V and J genes are TRBV10-3 and TRBJ2-7; D not certain. V was shortened by 6 bases and J by 6 bases, with 18 bases between the two germline ends. There are 14 residues in the CDR3. Germline values: CDR1 ENHRY, CDR2 SYGVKD. Here the CDR3 reads CAISEIDGSVEQYF. Here the CDR3 DNA reads TGTGCCATCAGCGAAATTGACGGCTCGGTCGAGCAGTACTTC.

This clonotype was detected ten times or more. V and J are TRBV5-1 and TRBJ1-2; no reliable D call. CDR3 length: 13 residues. V lost 0 bases to trimming and J lost 4 bases, with 7 bases between them. CDR1 is SGHRS and CDR2 is YFSETQ in the germline V gene. CDR3 loop: CASSLAAGYGYTF. The DNA for the CDR3 is TGCGCCAGCAGCTTGGCCGCCGGCTATGGCTACACCTTC. The complete variable domain, with remaining parts taken from reference TRBV5-1 and TRBJ1-2, reads KAGVTQTPRYLIKTRGQQVTLSCSPISGHRSVSWYQQTPGQGLQFLFEYFSETQRNKGNFPGRFSGRQFSNSRSEMNVSTLELGDSALYLCASSLAAGYGYTFGSGTRLTVV.

This clonotype was detected many times. The chain uses TRBV20-1 and TRBJ2-7; possibly TRBD1 for D (6 bases). Germline values: CDR1 DFQATT, CDR2 SNEGSKA (reference sequence). The CDR3 consists of 13 residues. Deletions cut 5 bases from V and 4 bases from J, with 15 bases between. The chain's CDR3 is CSAYNRVLYEQYF. CDR3 bases: TGCAGTGCTTATAACAGGGTATTGTACGAGCAGTACTTC.

This clonotype occurred many times. The chain uses TRBV25-1 and TRBJ2-1, with D possibly TRBD1 on 5 matching bases. V lost 0 bases and J 5 bases, leaving 14 bases between the germline ends. This CDR3 region has 16 residues. Germline CDR1 is MGHDK and CDR2 is SYGVNS. In DNA, the CDR3 is TGTGCCAGCAGTGAATATCAAGGTGGACACGACAATGAGCAGTTCTTC. It is translated as CASSEYQGGHDNEQFF.

As for this clonotype: This could be a read error, since a much larger clone is one nucleotide away. V is TRBV20-1 and J is TRBJ1-1; no definite D call. The germline CDR1 and CDR2 sequences are DFQATT and SNEGSKA (reference sequence). This CDR3 is 11 amino acids long. In DNA form, the CDR3 reads TGCAGTGCCCTTCCAGGCACTGAAGATTTCTTT. Amino acid sequence: CSALPGTEDFF.

At least ten counts were recorded for this clonotype. The J gene is TRBJ1-2, the V gene TRBV4-1; possible D gene TRBD1, 5 bases. The CDR3 runs 15 residues. Germline values: CDR1 MGHRA, CDR2 YSYEKL. Trimming stripped 1 base from V and 8 bases from J, with 17 bases between. CDR3 sequence reads: CASSQVGSPTEGYTF. CDR3 sequence (DNA): TGCGCCAGCAGCCAAGTCGGGAGCCCGACAGAAGGCTACACCTTC.

In this sample, this clonotype turned up many times. The genes are TRBV5-1 and TRBJ2-1; 12 bases align to TRBD2. CDR1 is SGHRS, CDR2 YFSETQ, per germline. V lost 0 bases to trimming and J lost 8 bases; unmatched junction nucleotides: 6. The CDR3 loop spans 16 amino acids. The CDR3 reads CASSLASSGGADEQFF. DNA of the CDR3: TGCGCCAGCAGCTTGGCTTCTAGCGGGGGGGCCGATGAGCAGTTCTTC.

Ten or more counts support this clonotype. V gene TRBV5-1 combines with J gene TRBJ2-7; no definite D call. The ends were cut back, 2 bases at V and 1 base at J, with 7 bases in the middle. This CDR3 is 13 amino acids long. Looked up from germline, CDR1 is SGHRS and CDR2 is YFSETQ. Here the CDR3 reads CASSLTQSYEQYF. CDR3 bases: TGCGCCAGCAGCTTAACACAGTCCTACGAGCAGTACTTC.

The table lists this clonotype with many counts. The CDR3 DNA sequence: TGTGCCAGCAGCGCTAGCGGGGGATCTTCCTACGAGCAGTACTTC. This sequence encodes CASSASGGSSYEQYF. V gene TRBV7-3 combines with J gene TRBJ2-7; the match to TRBD2 covers 10 bases. V lost 5 bases to trimming and J lost 1 base; unmatched junction nucleotides: 5. CDR3 size: 15 residues. Germline CDR1 reads SGHTA; CDR2 reads FQGTGA.

This clonotype was observed once. The chain links TRBV28 to TRBJ1-1; D perhaps matches TRBD1 (6 bases). The V gene's germline CDR1 is MDHEN and CDR2 SYDVKM. V was cut by 5 bases and J by 2 bases, with 15 bases left in between. CDR3 length: 15 amino acids. Here the CDR3 DNA reads TGTGCCAGCAGTCTCCCGACAGGCTACAACACTGAAGCTTTCTTT. As protein: CASSLPTGYNTEAFF.

At least ten counts were recorded for this clonotype. This chain uses TRBV20-1 with TRBJ2-1; 8 bases line up with TRBD1. With V trimmed by 2 bases and J by 10 bases, 10 bases remained unmatched. This CDR3 is 14 amino acids long. CDR1 and CDR2 from the germline V gene are DFQATT and SNEGSKA (reference sequence). CDR3 loop: CSARRTGQTREQFF. CDR3 DNA: TGCAGTGCTAGACGGACAGGGCAAACCCGAGAGCAGTTCTTC.

The table lists this clonotype with many counts. V gene TRBV7-2 combines with J gene TRBJ1-5; 7 positions agree with TRBD1. This CDR3 has 16 amino acids. The J segment lost 3 bases and the V segment lost 0 bases, leaving 5 bases of the junction unmatched. Germline CDR1 reads SGHTA; CDR2 reads FQGNSA. The CDR3 reads CASSLAPRGYNQPQHF. The CDR3 coding sequence is TGTGCCAGCAGCTTAGCGCCCAGGGGGTACAATCAGCCCCAGCATTTT.

This clonotype was observed many times. The V and J genes are TRBV5-1 and TRBJ2-3; 11 bases are shared with TRBD2. The V and J ends lost 8 bases and 2 bases, in that order; junction bases with no gene match: 13. The CDR3 is made up of 17 amino acids. In germline, CDR1 is SGHRS, CDR2 YFSETQ. CDR3 sequence reads: CASSESSGGPDTDTQYF. The CDR3 DNA reads TGCGCCAGTTCTGAATCTAGCGGGGGGCCCGACACAGATACGCAGTATTTT.

This clonotype was seen repeatedly, ten times or more. The gene calls are TRBV7-2 and TRBJ1-5; possibly TRBD1 for D (6 bases). The CDR3 is made up of 16 amino acids. Germline V gives CDR1 SGHTA, CDR2 FQGNSA. V shed 5 bases and J shed 6 bases, with 20 bases lying between them. CDR3 DNA sequence: TGTGCCAGCAGCCTATACAGGGAAGGATTGGGTCAGCCCCAGCATTTT. Translating gives CASSLYREGLGQPQHF.

In its sample, this clonotype was seen many times. The V gene is TRBV5-1, the J gene TRBJ2-7; D is unresolved. The germline V and J ends were trimmed by 5 bases and 0 bases, with 15 bases remaining between them. The CDR3 contains 15 residues. The germline V gene encodes CDR1 SGHRS and CDR2 YFSETQ. CDR3 in amino acids: CASSFDSRSSYEQYF. CDR3 in DNA: TGCGCCAGCAGTTTCGACTCCCGGAGCTCCTACGAGCAGTACTTC.

The table lists this clonotype with a few counts. The chain employs TRBV28 and TRBJ2-7; no firm D call. Trimming cost V 11 bases and J 0 bases, with 11 bases left between them. Germline values: CDR1 MDHEN, CDR2 SYDVKM. The CDR3 is made up of 12 amino acids. CDR3 region: CAVSRRSYEQYF. The CDR3 nucleotides read TGTGCCGTTTCACGGCGCTCCTACGAGCAGTACTTC.

The genes are TRBV6-5 and TRBJ2-3; 8 bases align to TRBD2. The CDR3 has 15 amino acids. V shed 2 bases and J 7 bases; nucleotides not matched to a gene: 8. CDR1 is MNHEY, CDR2 SVGAGI, per germline. DNA of the CDR3: TGTGCCAGCAGTTACAACCGGGGGGGCCTGTATACGCAGTATTTT. Translation: CASSYNRGGLYTQYF.

The chain joins TRBV20-1 to TRBJ1-1; D unresolved. CDR1 and CDR2 from the germline V gene are DFQATT and SNEGSKA (reference sequence). This CDR3 is 12 amino acids long. Deletions cut 5 bases from V and 5 bases from J, with 12 bases between. As DNA, the CDR3 is TGCAGTGCTTGCAGGAGTAGTACTGAAGCTTTCTTT. Translated, it gives CSACRSSTEAFF.

Many counts were recorded for this clonotype. This chain links TRBV5-1 with TRBJ2-1; a possible D gene is TRBD2 (5 bases). The germline V gene has CDR1 SGHRS and CDR2 YFSETQ. CDR3 length: 17 residues. V was pared by 0 bases and J by 5 bases, with 18 bases between. CDR3 nucleotides: TGCGCCAGCAGCTTGGACACGTACCCGGCCGGGGACAATGAGCAGTTCTTC. Amino acid sequence: CASSLDTYPAGDNEQFF.

The table lists this clonotype with many counts. This sequence joins TRBV20-1 and TRBJ2-1, with D unresolved. V was trimmed by 5 bases and J by 6 bases, leaving 8 bases between them. The CDR3 has 11 amino acids. CDR1 is DFQATT, CDR2 SNEGSKA, per germline (reference sequence). This chain's CDR3 is CSAPKFNEQFF. DNA of the CDR3: TGCAGTGCTCCGAAATTCAATGAGCAGTTCTTC.